These 19 T cell receptor beta chains were sequenced from one sample in a study of blood T cells in healthy people across ages. The use of a sample-barcoded 5' primer and a J-beta primer mix characterized a second PCR of roughly 7 to 11 cycles. TCRdb used MiXCR to reprocess the 5' RACE reads, holding one entry per CDR3 protein. The table records nearly 800,000 distinct CDR3 sequences, roughly three fifths of them present only once. Sequenced sample: blood. The source of these receptors is a man aged 40-49 years in good health.

The J gene is TRBJ2-7, the V gene TRBV10-3; 8 positions agree with TRBD1. The J call is doubtful: the DNA matches TRBJ2-1 better. The CDR3 runs 15 residues. Germline V lookup: CDR1 ENHRY, CDR2 SYGVKD. Here the CDR3 DNA reads TGTGCCATCAGTGATGCGCAGGGGGCGGACAATGAGCAGTTCTTC. It encodes CAISDAQGADNEQFF.

The J gene is TRBJ2-3, the V gene TRBV28; D remains unclear. This CDR3 comprises 14 residues. From germline, CDR1 is MDHEN and CDR2 SYDVKM. Trimming took 3 bases from V and 1 from J, leaving 8 bases between them. The CDR3 nucleotides are TGTGCCAGCAGTTTCGGATCACGCACAGATACGCAGTATTTT. Its translation is CASSFGSRTDTQYF.

This clonotype was seen only a few times. V and J are TRBV28 and TRBJ2-5, with no clear D. The J call is uncertain, as TRBJ2-7 better fits the DNA end. The germline V gene encodes CDR1 MDHEN and CDR2 SYDVKM. CDR3 size: 12 residues. The DNA for the CDR3 is TGTGCCAGCAGTCACGCACGCTACGAGCAGTACTTC. Its protein product is CASSHARYEQYF.

This clonotype was seen at least ten times. One base away lies a much larger clone, so this may be a sequencing read error. The chain links TRBV7-8 to TRBJ1-1; D perhaps matches TRBD1 (5 bases). The CDR3 sequence is 14 residues long. Germline-derived CDR1 and CDR2 are SGHVS and FQNEAQ. The V and J ends lost 5 bases and 11 bases respectively, with 21 bases between them. The CDR3 bases are TGTGCCAGCAGCGTAGGGGACCTTGTTTGCGGGGCTTTCTTT. Protein product: CASSVGDLVCGAFF.

The chain employs TRBV28 and TRBJ2-7; D is perhaps TRBD1 (6 bases). Trimming removed 3 bases from V and 4 bases from J, with 13 bases in between. This CDR3 has 14 residues. Germline V lookup: CDR1 MDHEN, CDR2 SYDVKM. CDR3 nucleotides: TGTGCCAGCAGTTTTCAGGGGATCGGGTACGAGCAGTACTTC. Translating gives CASSFQGIGYEQYF. Complete variable domain (other parts from reference TRBV28 and TRBJ2-7): DVKVTQSSRYLVKRTGEKVFLECVQDMDHENMFWYRQDPGLGLRLIYFSYDVKMKEKGDIPEGYSVSREKKERFSLILESASTNQTSMYLCASSFQGIGYEQYFGPGTRLTVT.

This clonotype was counted only a few times. The chain uses TRBV25-1 and TRBJ2-7, with a tentative D call TRBD2 (5 bases). Germline V gene lookup returns CDR1 MGHDK and CDR2 SYGVNS. The CDR3 loop spans 12 amino acids. Trimming cost V 5 bases and J 5 bases, with 10 bases left between them. CDR3 in amino acids: CASSPGSHEQYF. The DNA for the CDR3 is TGTGCCAGCAGTCCGGGGTCCCACGAGCAGTACTTC.

This clonotype was counted a few times. The gene calls are TRBV12-3 or TRBV12-4 and TRBJ1-2; D may be TRBD1 (5 bases). Trimming left V 4 bases short and J 7 bases short, with 7 bases between. The CDR3 has 11 amino acids. In DNA form, the CDR3 reads TGTGCCAGCAGTTCGGGGCTTGGCTACACCTTC. It specifies CASSSGLGYTF.

This clonotype appeared a few times. The chain employs TRBV4-1 and TRBJ2-5, with TRBD1 matching 7 bases. Per the germline V gene, CDR1 is MGHRA and CDR2 is YSYEKL. The CDR3 consists of 16 residues. Losses at the gene ends were 2 bases for V and 2 bases for J; bases not matched to a gene: 8. CDR3: CASSQLSGTEQETQYF. DNA for the CDR3: TGCGCCAGCAGCCAATTATCCGGGACAGAACAAGAGACCCAGTACTTC.

This clonotype was detected a few times. The chain recombines TRBV7-2 with TRBJ2-3, with D possibly being TRBD2 (6 bases). V lost 1 base, J lost 5 bases, and 13 bases lay in between. Germline assignment: CDR1 SGHTA and CDR2 FQGNSA. The CDR3 spans 15 residues. CDR3 in amino acids: CASSLDRAGGDTQYF. DNA of the CDR3: TGTGCCAGCAGCTTAGATCGAGCGGGTGGAGATACGCAGTATTTT.

This chain uses TRBV9 with TRBJ2-1; the match to TRBD2 covers 10 bases. V lost 3 bases and J lost 4; bases outside the gene matches: 7. This CDR3 is built from 16 residues. CDR1 and CDR2 (germline): SGDLS, YYNGEE. DNA for the CDR3: TGTGCCAGCAGCGCCGGGACTAGCGAACGTTACAATGAGCAGTTCTTC. It is translated as CASSAGTSERYNEQFF.

The V gene is TRBV4-2, the J gene TRBJ2-1, with TRBD2 matching over 9 bases. Trimming at V came to 4 bases and at J to 10 bases, leaving 8 bases not matched to a gene. This CDR3 comprises 14 residues. Per the germline V gene, CDR1 is LGHNA and CDR2 is YNFKEQ. The CDR3 loop reads CASSPGLASPEQFF. In nucleotides, the CDR3 is TGTGCCAGCAGCCCGGGACTAGCTTCCCCGGAGCAGTTCTTC.

This clonotype was observed a few times. The chain employs TRBV5-1 and TRBJ2-3; 9 positions match TRBD1. The germline V gene has CDR1 SGHRS and CDR2 YFSETQ. Losses at the gene ends were 0 bases for V and 11 bases for J; bases not matched to a gene: 10. This CDR3 is 15 amino acids long. The CDR3 loop reads CASSLGDRVTEGQYF. The CDR3 nucleotides are TGCGCCAGCAGCTTGGGGGACAGGGTCACAGAGGGGCAGTATTTT.

J is TRBJ2-5 and V is TRBV29-1, with 11 bases identical to TRBD2. Germline CDR1 and CDR2: SQVTM and ANQGSEA. This CDR3 spans 15 amino acids. V gave up 3 bases and J gave up 1 base; unmatched junction bases: 4. The CDR3 here is CSVDLAGGPQETQYF. The DNA for the CDR3 is TGCAGCGTTGATTTAGCGGGGGGGCCCCAAGAGACCCAGTACTTC.

This chain uses TRBV27 with TRBJ2-7; D assignment may be TRBD1 or TRBD2 (6 bases each). Germline CDR1 MNHEY, CDR2 SMNVEV (reference sequence). This CDR3 is built from 13 residues. V dropped 7 bases and J dropped 3 bases, with 13 bases sitting between them. CDR3 loop: CASMGGVHYEQYF. CDR3 bases: TGTGCCAGCATGGGGGGCGTCCACTACGAGCAGTACTTC.

This clonotype was observed a single time. The V call is TRBV9, the J call TRBJ2-1; maybe TRBD2 (5 bases). Trimming took 0 bases from V and 6 from J, leaving 7 bases between them. This CDR3 is built from 13 residues. Germline lookup yields CDR1 SGDLS and CDR2 YYNGEE. CDR3 residues: CASSVAGSNEQFF. CDR3 sequence (DNA): TGTGCCAGCAGCGTAGCGGGGTCCAATGAGCAGTTCTTC.

This clonotype was recorded a few times. The J gene is TRBJ2-7, the V gene TRBV2; 11 positions match TRBD2. After removal of 5 bases from V and 0 bases from J, the junction contained 9 bases not matched to a gene. The CDR3 sequence is 17 residues long. Germline V gene sequence: CDR1 SNHLY, CDR2 FYNNEI. This chain's CDR3 is CASSTTVAGGNSYEQYF. In DNA form, the CDR3 reads TGTGCCAGCAGTACGACTGTAGCGGGAGGGAACTCCTACGAGCAGTACTTC. Together with reference TRBV2 and TRBJ2-7, the CDR3 gives the full variable domain: EPEVTQTPSHQVTQMGQEVILRCVPISNHLYFYWYRQILGQKVEFLVSFYNNEISEKSEIFDDQFSVERPDGSNFTLKIRSTKLEDSAMYFCASSTTVAGGNSYEQYFGPGTRLTVT.

The chain has TRBV28 and TRBJ2-7, with 10 bases identical to TRBD2. The CDR3 covers 16 residues. The ends lost 5 bases at V and 6 bases at J; junction bases unmatched: 13. Looked up from germline, CDR1 is MDHEN and CDR2 is SYDVKM. The CDR3 loop reads CASSPYGTSESIEQYF. The CDR3 nucleotides read TGTGCCAGCAGTCCATACGGGACTAGCGAATCTATCGAGCAGTACTTC.

The J gene is TRBJ2-7, the V gene TRBV6-1; TRBD1 matches 10 bases. V shed 3 bases, J shed 2 bases, and the junction held 1 base outside the gene matches. The CDR3 sequence is 14 residues long. Germline loops: CDR1 MNHNS, CDR2 SASEGT. CDR3 nucleotides: TGTGCCAGCAGTGAGGACAGGGGGGCCTACGAGCAGTACTTC. Translation gives CASSEDRGAYEQYF.

This chain joins TRBV29-1 and TRBJ1-1; 8 bases are a match to TRBD1. The CDR3 length is 11 residues. Germline assignment: CDR1 SQVTM and CDR2 ANQGSEA. The ends lost 7 bases at V and 6 bases at J; junction bases unmatched: 4. The CDR3 DNA sequence: TGCAGCGCGACAGGGGAGGCTGAAGCTTTCTTT. Translation gives CSATGEAEAFF.